These 19 T cell receptor beta chains came from one sample sequenced in a study of OX40 agonist ivuxolimab in advanced cancers. The protocol used for the library was the immunoSEQ multiplex PCR assay. In TCRdb, the immuneACCESS table is reduced to in-frame sequences with V and J assigned. These tables do not hold every clone; where another copy was compared, an unresolved V gene accounts for under half, and the others remain unexplained. This sample gives some 26,000 clones in total; around 75% of them show up just once. Around a third of the sample lies in the top ten. Material: CD4+ or CD8+ T cells sorted from blood, obtained in a trial of the OX40 agonist ivuxolimab. The receptors come from an adult with an advanced solid tumor such as melanoma, head and neck, liver or kidney cancer.

This clone was detected a few times. The chain employs TRBV9 and TRBJ2-1, with TRBD2 as a possible D gene (5 bases). The V end was cut by 3 bases, the J end by 7 bases, with 14 bases between. CDR1 is SGDLS and CDR2 is YYNGEE in the germline V gene. This CDR3 contains 14 residues. This CDR3 is CASSEPTTGNEQFF. CDR3 in DNA: TGTGCCAGCAGCGAGCCGACTACGGGTAATGAGCAGTTCTTC.

The CDR3: CASSVGVFPKSTGELFF. Written as DNA, the CDR3 is TGTGCCAGCAGCGTAGGAGTCTTCCCCAAGTCCACCGGGGAGCTGTTTTTT. V usage is TRBV9 and J usage is TRBJ2-2; D is unresolved. CDR1 and CDR2 (germline): SGDLS, YYNGEE. The V end was cut by 0 bases, the J end by 4 bases, with 16 bases between. The CDR3 contains 17 residues.

V gene TRBV9 combines with J gene TRBJ1-2; a weak D match, TRBD1 (5 bases). Germline V gene lookup returns CDR1 SGDLS and CDR2 YYNGEE. This CDR3 region has 15 residues. Trimming removed 1 base from V and 8 bases from J, with 18 bases in between. This chain's CDR3 is CASSVWGEPVEGYTF. CDR3 sequence (DNA): TGTGCCAGCAGCGTATGGGGGGAACCTGTTGAAGGCTACACCTTC.

The chain recombines TRBV9 with TRBJ1-1, with TRBD1 matching over 8 bases. The V segment lost 0 bases and the J segment 3 bases; nucleotides outside the gene matches: 13. This CDR3 is 18 amino acids long. CDR1 is SGDLS, CDR2 YYNGEE, per germline. DNA for the CDR3: TGTGCCAGCAGCGTAGAAGAAGTTCAGGACAGGGTCGACACTGAAGCTTTCTTT. This translates into CASSVEEVQDRVDTEAFF.

About this clone: The junction differs from germline at one of its ends, possibly a read error. This chain uses TRBV5-1 with TRBJ1-1; unclear D gene. Germline CDR1 and CDR2: SGHRS and YFSETQ. CDR3 size: 13 residues. CDR3 residues: CASSLWEDTEAFF. The CDR3 DNA reads TGTGCCAGCAGCTTGTGGGAAGACACTGAAGCTTTCTTT.

The rearrangement uses TRBV13 and TRBJ1-2; weak D call: TRBD1 (5 bases). V lost 5 bases and J lost 4, with 14 bases in between. The length of the CDR3 is 14 residues. The germline CDR1 and CDR2 sequences are PRHDT and FYEKMQ (reference sequence). The CDR3, as DNA: TGTGCCAGCAGCCCAAACGGGGGTCTCTATGGCTACACCTTC. It encodes CASSPNGGLYGYTF.

This chain uses TRBV5-6 with TRBJ2-3, with TRBD2 matching 12 bases. V was pared by 7 bases and J by 6 bases, with 3 bases of the junction left unmatched. The CDR3 is 13 residues long. The germline gives CDR1 SGHDT, CDR2 YYEEEE. As DNA, the CDR3 is TGTGCCAGCCGACTAGCGGGAGATGATACGCAGTATTTT. Protein product: CASRLAGDDTQYF.

V usage is TRBV27 and J usage is TRBJ2-2, with D possibly being TRBD2 (6 bases). Trimming took 5 bases from V and 0 from J, leaving 7 bases between them. CDR1 is MNHEY, CDR2 SMNVEV, per germline (reference sequence). This CDR3 region has 14 residues. The CDR3 here is CASSLAPNTGELFF. CDR3 DNA: TGTGCCAGCAGTCTAGCGCCGAACACCGGGGAGCTGTTTTTT.

The chain recombines TRBV7-6 with TRBJ1-1; D gene uncertain. The germline V gene has CDR1 SGHVS and CDR2 FNYEAQ. Trimming removed 2 bases at V and 4 bases at J, with 11 bases between. The CDR3 has 14 residues. The CDR3 region is CASSLRVGGTEAFF. CDR3 nucleotide sequence: TGTGCCAGCAGCTTAAGGGTGGGTGGCACTGAAGCTTTCTTT. Supplemented by reference TRBV7-6 and TRBJ1-1, the full variable domain reads GAGVSQSPRYKVTKRGQDVALRCDPISGHVSLYWYRQALGQGPEFLTYFNYEAQQDKSGLPNDRFSAERPEGSISTLTIQRTEQRDSAMYRCASSLRVGGTEAFFGQGTRLTVV.

The genes are TRBV5-1 and TRBJ2-7; a weak D match, TRBD2 (5 bases). From germline, CDR1 is SGHRS and CDR2 YFSETQ. The CDR3 runs to 14 residues. Trimming removed 0 bases from V and 2 bases from J, with 9 bases in between. CDR3 DNA: TGCGCCAGCAGCTTGGGGACTGGGGCCTACGAGCAGTACTTC. Protein: CASSLGTGAYEQYF. Combining the CDR3 with reference TRBV5-1 and TRBJ2-7 gives the whole variable domain KAGVTQTPRYLIKTRGQQVTLSCSPISGHRSVSWYQQTPGQGLQFLFEYFSETQRNKGNFPGRFSGRQFSNSRSEMNVSTLELGDSALYLCASSLGTGAYEQYFGPGTRLTVT.

The rearrangement uses TRBV29-1 and TRBJ2-3; 7 bases fit TRBD1. V was clipped by 2 bases and J by 11 bases; unmatched bases: 4. Germline assignment: CDR1 SQVTM and CDR2 ANQGSEA. The CDR3 covers 11 residues. CDR3 amino acids: CSVEQGTEQYF. DNA for the CDR3: TGCAGCGTTGAACAGGGGACAGAGCAGTATTTT.

This sequence joins TRBV25-1 and TRBJ1-1; D unresolved. Trimming took off 3 bases at V and 5 bases at J, with 16 bases between the two ends. This CDR3 has 15 residues. In germline, CDR1 is MGHDK, CDR2 SYGVNS. Here the CDR3 reads CASSDLDGGRTEAFF. The CDR3 DNA reads as TGTGCCAGCAGTGATCTCGACGGAGGACGGACTGAAGCTTTCTTT.

The genes are TRBV6-1 and TRBJ1-1; D is uncertain. The CDR3 covers 12 residues. Germline CDR1 MNHNS, CDR2 SASEGT. V gave up 7 bases and J gave up 0 bases, with 6 bases separating them. CDR3 sequence reads: CASTPVNTEAFF. The CDR3 DNA sequence: TGTGCCAGCACCCCCGTGAACACTGAAGCTTTCTTT.

In its sample, this clone was seen once. The gene calls are TRBV6-5 and TRBJ2-5; unclear D gene. The CDR3 length is 16 residues. V was pared by 4 bases and J by 4 bases, with 19 bases between. The V gene's germline CDR1 is MNHEY and CDR2 SVGAGI. This CDR3 reads CASSSPPWASGETQYF. CDR3 DNA: TGTGCCAGCAGTTCCCCCCCTTGGGCTAGTGGAGAGACCCAGTACTTC.

This clone was recorded a few times. The chain combines TRBV4-1 with TRBJ2-6; D ambiguous. Germline V lookup: CDR1 MGHRA, CDR2 YSYEKL. The CDR3 is 13 residues long. V lost 6 bases, J lost 3 bases, and 6 bases lay in between. CDR3 nucleotides: TGCGCCAGCAGTGGGGTTGGGGCCAACGTCCTGACTTTC. Protein: CASSGVGANVLTF.

This clone is a singleton in its sample. The chain is built from TRBV7-9 and TRBJ2-3, with D possibly being TRBD1 or TRBD2 (5 bases each). Trimming removed 4 bases from V and 6 bases from J, with 11 bases in between. Germline lookup yields CDR1 SEHNR and CDR2 FQNEAQ (reference sequence). The CDR3 has 13 amino acids. Here the CDR3 DNA reads TGTGCCAGCAGCTCCCCGGGGCGGGATACGCAGTATTTT. Its translation is CASSSPGRDTQYF.

This chain uses TRBV10-3 with TRBJ2-7; a possible D gene is TRBD1 (6 bases). Germline V gene data show CDR1 as ENHRY and CDR2 as SYGVKD. Trimming removed 5 bases at V and 4 bases at J, with 9 bases between. The CDR3 sequence is 12 residues long. The CDR3 sequence is CAISPRGYEQYF. The CDR3 bases are TGTGCCATCAGTCCCAGGGGTTACGAGCAGTACTTC.

The V call is TRBV10-3, the J call TRBJ2-5, with 11 bases that match TRBD1. V lost 2 bases to trimming and J lost 5 bases; unmatched junction nucleotides: 7. The germline V gene has CDR1 ENHRY and CDR2 SYGVKD. The CDR3 contains 16 residues. In nucleotides, the CDR3 is TGTGCCATCAGTGAGACCTGGACAGGGGGCGGGGAGACCCAGTACTTC. Its protein is CAISETWTGGGETQYF.

This chain links TRBV5-1 with TRBJ2-1, with D possibly TRBD2 on 6 matching bases. The CDR3 spans 15 residues. Deletions cut 0 bases from V and 1 base from J, with 8 bases between. Germline values: CDR1 SGHRS, CDR2 YFSETQ. In DNA, the CDR3 is TGCGCCAGCAGCTTGGCGGGAGTTTCCTACAATGAGCAGTTCTTC. It is translated as CASSLAGVSYNEQFF.